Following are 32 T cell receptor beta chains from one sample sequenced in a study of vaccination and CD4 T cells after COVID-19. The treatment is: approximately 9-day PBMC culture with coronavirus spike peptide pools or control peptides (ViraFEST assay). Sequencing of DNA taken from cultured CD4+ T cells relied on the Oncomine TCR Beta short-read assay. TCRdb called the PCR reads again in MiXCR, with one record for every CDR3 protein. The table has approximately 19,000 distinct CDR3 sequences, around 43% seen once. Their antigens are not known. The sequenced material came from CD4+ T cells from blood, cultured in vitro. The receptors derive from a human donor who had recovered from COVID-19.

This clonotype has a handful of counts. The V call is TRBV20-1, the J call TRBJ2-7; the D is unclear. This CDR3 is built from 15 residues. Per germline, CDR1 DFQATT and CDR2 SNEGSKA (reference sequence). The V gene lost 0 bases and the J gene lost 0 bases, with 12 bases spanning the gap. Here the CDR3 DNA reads TGCAGTGCTAGAGATCTGCGGAAGAGCTCCTACGAGCAGTACTTC. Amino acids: CSARDLRKSSYEQYF.

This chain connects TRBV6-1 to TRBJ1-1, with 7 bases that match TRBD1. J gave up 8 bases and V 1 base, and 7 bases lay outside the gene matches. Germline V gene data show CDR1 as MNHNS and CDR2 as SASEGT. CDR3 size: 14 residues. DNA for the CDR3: TGTGCCAGCAGTGAAGTTAGAAGGGGGCAGGAAGCTTTCTTT. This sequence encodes CASSEVRRGQEAFF.

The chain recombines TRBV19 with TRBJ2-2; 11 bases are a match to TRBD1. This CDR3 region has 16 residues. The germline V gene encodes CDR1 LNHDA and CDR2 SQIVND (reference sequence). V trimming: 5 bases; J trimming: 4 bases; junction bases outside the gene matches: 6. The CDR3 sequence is CASSPRGTGGTGELFF. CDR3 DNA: TGTGCCAGTAGTCCCCGGGGGACAGGGGGCACCGGGGAGCTGTTTTTT.

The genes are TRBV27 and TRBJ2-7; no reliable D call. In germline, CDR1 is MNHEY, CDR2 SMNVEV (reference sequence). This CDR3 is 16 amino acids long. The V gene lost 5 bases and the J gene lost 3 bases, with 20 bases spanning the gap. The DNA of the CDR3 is TGTGCCAGCAGTAATCCTTACTCCGGGCACAACTACGAGCAGTACTTC. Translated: CASSNPYSGHNYEQYF.

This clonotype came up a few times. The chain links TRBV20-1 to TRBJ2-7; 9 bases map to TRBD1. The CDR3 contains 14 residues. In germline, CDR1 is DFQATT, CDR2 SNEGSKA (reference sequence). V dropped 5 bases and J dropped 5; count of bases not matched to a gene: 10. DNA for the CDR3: TGCAGTGCTGGAGGAGGGACAGGGAAGAACGAGCAGTACTTC. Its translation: CSAGGGTGKNEQYF.

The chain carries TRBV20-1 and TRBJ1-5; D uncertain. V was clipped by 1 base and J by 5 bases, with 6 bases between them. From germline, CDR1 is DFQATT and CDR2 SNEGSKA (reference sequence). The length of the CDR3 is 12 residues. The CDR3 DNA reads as TGCAGTGCTAGAGGGCCCGATCAGCCCCAGCATTTT. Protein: CSARGPDQPQHF.

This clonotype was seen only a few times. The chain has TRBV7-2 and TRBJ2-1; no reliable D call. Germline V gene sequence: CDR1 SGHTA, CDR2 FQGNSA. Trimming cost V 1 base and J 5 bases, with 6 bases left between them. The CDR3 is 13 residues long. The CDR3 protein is CASSLVWHNEQFF. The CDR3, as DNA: TGTGCCAGCAGCTTAGTGTGGCACAATGAGCAGTTCTTC. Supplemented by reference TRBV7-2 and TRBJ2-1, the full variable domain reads GAGVSQSPSNKVTEKGKDVELRCDPISGHTALYWYRQSLGQGLEFLIYFQGNSAPDKSGLPSDRFSAERTGGSVSTLTIQRTQQEDSAVYLCASSLVWHNEQFFGPGTRLTVL.

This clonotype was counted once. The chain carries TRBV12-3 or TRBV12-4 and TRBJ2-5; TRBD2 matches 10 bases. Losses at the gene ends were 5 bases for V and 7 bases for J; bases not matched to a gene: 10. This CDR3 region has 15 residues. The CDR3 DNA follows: TGTGCCAGCAGTCCCAGCGGGGGGGCGGCGGCGACCCAGTACTTC. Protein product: CASSPSGGAAATQYF.

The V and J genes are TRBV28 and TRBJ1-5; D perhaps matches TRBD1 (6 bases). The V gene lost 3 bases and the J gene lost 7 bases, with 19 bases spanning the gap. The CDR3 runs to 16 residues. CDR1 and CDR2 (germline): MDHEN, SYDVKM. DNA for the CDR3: TGTGCCAGCAGTTTCCCCCACCTAGCTGACAGGCAGCCCCAGCATTTT. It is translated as CASSFPHLADRQPQHF.

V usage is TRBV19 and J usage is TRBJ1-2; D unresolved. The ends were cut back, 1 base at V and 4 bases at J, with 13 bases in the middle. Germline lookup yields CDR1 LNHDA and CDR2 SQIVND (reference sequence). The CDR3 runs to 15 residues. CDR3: CASSIGDSMGYGYTF. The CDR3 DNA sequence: TGTGCCAGTAGTATAGGGGATTCTATGGGCTATGGCTACACCTTC.

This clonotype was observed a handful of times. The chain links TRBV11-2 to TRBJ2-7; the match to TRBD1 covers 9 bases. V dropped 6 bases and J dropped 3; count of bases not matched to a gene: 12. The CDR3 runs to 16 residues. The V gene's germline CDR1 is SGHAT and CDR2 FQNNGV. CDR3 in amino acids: CASSLTQRGQGYEQYF. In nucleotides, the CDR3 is TGTGCCAGCAGTTTGACCCAGCGGGGACAGGGCTACGAGCAGTACTTC.

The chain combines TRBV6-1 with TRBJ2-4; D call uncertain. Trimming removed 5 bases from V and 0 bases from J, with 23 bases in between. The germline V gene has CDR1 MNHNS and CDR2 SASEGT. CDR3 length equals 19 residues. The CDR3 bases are TGTGCCAGCAGTCCCTCCCGACTGACGGTCGGATTAGCCAAAAACATTCAGTACTTC. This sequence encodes CASSPSRLTVGLAKNIQYF.

The CDR3 is CASSTRDRGRQETQYF. CDR3 nucleotide sequence: TGTGCCAGCAGCACCCGGGACAGGGGGCGACAAGAGACCCAGTACTTC. The chain recombines TRBV6-1 with TRBJ2-5; TRBD1 aligns across 12 bases. The germline V gene encodes CDR1 MNHNS and CDR2 SASEGT. This CDR3 has 16 residues. The junction had 7 bases not matched to a gene; V was cut back by 6 bases and J by 2 bases.

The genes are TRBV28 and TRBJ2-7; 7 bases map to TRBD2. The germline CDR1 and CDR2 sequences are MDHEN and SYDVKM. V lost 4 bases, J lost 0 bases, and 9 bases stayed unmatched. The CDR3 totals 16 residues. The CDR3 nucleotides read TGTGCCAGCAGTTACCCACTAAGCGGGGCCTCCTACGAGCAGTACTTC. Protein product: CASSYPLSGASYEQYF.

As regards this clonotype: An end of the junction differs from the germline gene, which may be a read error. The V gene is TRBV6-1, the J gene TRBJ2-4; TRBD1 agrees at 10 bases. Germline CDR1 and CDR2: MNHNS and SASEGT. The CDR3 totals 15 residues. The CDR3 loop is CANSARDRGLNIQYF. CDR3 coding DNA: TGTGCCAACAGTGCCAGGGACAGGGGTTTGAACATTCAGTACTTC.

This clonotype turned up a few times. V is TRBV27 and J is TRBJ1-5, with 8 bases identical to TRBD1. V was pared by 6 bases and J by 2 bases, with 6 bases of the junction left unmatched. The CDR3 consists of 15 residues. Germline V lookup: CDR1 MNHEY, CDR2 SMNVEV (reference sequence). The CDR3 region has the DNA TGTGCCAGCAGCGCAGGGGGCTTAGGCAATCAGCCCCAGCATTTT. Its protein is CASSAGGLGNQPQHF.

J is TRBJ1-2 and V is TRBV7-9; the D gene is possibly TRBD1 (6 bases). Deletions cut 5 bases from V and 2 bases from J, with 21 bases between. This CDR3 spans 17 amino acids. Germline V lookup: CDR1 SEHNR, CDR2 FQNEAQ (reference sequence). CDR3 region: CASSPTKTGGQNYGYTF. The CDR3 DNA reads TGTGCCAGCAGCCCGACGAAGACCGGGGGACAAAACTATGGCTACACCTTC.

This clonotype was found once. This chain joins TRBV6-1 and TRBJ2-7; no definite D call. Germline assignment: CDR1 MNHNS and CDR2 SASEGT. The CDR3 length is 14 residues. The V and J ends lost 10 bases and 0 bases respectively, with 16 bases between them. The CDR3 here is CATSDGVGSYEQYF. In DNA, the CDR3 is TGTGCCACCTCGGACGGCGTTGGCTCCTACGAGCAGTACTTC.

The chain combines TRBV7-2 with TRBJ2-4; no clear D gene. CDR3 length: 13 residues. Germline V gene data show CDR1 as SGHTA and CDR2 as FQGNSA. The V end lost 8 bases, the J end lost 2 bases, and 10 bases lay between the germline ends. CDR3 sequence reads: CASAPFPKNIQYF. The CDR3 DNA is TGTGCCAGCGCCCCGTTCCCCAAAAACATTCAGTACTTC.

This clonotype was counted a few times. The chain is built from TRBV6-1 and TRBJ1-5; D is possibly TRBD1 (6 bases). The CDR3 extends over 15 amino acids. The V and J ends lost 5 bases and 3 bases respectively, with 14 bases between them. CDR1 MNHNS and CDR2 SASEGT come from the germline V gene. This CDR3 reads CASSLDRLNNQPQHF. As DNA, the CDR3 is TGTGCCAGCAGTCTTGACAGGTTAAACAATCAGCCCCAGCATTTT.

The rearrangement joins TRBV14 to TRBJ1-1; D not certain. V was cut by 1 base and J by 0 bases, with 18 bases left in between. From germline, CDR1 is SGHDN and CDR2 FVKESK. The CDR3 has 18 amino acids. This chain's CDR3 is CASSQGFAGWEMNTEAFF. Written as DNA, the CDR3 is TGTGCCAGCAGCCAAGGGTTCGCGGGGTGGGAAATGAACACTGAAGCTTTCTTT.

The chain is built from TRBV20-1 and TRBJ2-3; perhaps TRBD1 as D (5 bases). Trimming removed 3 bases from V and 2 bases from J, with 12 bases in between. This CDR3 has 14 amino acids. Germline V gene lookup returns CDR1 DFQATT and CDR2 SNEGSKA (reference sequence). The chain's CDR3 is CSASFDSFTDTQYF. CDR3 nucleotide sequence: TGCAGTGCTAGTTTCGACAGCTTCACAGATACGCAGTATTTT.

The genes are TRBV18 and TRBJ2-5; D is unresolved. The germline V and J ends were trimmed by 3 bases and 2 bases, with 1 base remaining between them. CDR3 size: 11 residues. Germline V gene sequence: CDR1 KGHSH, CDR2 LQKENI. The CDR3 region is CASSPQETQYF. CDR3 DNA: TGTGCCAGCTCACCGCAAGAGACCCAGTACTTC.

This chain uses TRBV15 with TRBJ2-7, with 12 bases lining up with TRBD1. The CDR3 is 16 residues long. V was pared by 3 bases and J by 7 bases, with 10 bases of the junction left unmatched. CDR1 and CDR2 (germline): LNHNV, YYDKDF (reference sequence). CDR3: CATSSYPGQGAREQYF. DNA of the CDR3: TGTGCCACCAGCAGTTATCCGGGACAGGGGGCCCGGGAGCAGTACTTC.

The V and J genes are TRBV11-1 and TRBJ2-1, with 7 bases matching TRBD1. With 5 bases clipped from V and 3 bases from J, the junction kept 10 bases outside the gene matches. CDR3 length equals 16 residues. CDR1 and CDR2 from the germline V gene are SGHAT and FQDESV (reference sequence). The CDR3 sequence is CASSPGTVVYYNEQFF. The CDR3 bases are TGTGCCAGCAGCCCCGGGACAGTCGTATACTACAATGAGCAGTTCTTC.

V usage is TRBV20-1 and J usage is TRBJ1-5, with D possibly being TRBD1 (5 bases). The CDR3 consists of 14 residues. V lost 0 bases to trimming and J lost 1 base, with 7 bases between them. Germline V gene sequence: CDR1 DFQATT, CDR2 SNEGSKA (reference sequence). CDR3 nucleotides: TGCAGTGCTAGAGATGCAGGGAGCAATCAGCCCCAGCATTTT. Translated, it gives CSARDAGSNQPQHF.

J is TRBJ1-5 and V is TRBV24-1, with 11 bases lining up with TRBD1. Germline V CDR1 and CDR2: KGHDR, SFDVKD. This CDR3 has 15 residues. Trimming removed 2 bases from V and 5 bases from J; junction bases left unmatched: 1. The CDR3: CATSDSDRGHQPQHF. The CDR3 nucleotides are TGTGCCACCAGTGATTCGGACAGGGGGCATCAGCCCCAGCATTTT.

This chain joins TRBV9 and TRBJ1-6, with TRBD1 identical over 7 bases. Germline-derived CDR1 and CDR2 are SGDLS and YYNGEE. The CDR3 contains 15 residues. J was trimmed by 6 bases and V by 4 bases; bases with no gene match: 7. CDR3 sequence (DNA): TGTGCCAGCAGCTCCAGACAGGGAGGTAATTCACCCCTCCACTTT. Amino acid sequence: CASSSRQGGNSPLHF.

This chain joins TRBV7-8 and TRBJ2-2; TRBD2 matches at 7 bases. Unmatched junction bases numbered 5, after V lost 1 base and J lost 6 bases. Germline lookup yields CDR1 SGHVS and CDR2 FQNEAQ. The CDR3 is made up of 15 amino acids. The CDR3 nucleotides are TGTGCCAGCAGCTTAGTTAGGGAGGGTGCCGGGGAGCTGTTTTTT. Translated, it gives CASSLVREGAGELFF. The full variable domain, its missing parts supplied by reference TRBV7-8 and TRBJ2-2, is GAGVSQSPRYKVAKRGQDVALRCDPISGHVSLFWYQQALGQGPEFLTYFQNEAQLDKSGLPSDRFFAERPEGSVSTLKIQRTQQEDSAVYLCASSLVREGAGELFFGEGSRLTVL.

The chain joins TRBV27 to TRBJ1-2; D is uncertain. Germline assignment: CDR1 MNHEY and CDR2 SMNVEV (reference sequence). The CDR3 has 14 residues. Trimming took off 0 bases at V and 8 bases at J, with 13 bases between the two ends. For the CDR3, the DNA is TGTGCCAGCAGTTTATCGGGGAGGGTAGAGGGCTACACCTTC. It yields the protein CASSLSGRVEGYTF.

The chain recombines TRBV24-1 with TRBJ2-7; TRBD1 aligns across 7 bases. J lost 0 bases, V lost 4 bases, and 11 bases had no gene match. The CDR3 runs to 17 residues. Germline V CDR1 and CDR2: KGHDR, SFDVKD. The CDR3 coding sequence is TGTGCCACCAGTGACCCGTTACCGGGACAGCGCTCCTACGAGCAGTACTTC. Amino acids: CATSDPLPGQRSYEQYF.

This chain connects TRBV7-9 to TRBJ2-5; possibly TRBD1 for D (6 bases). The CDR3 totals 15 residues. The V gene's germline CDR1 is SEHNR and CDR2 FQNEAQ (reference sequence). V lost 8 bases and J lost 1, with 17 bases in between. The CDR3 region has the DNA TGTGCCAGCGCTCGTACAGGGTATGGCCAAGAGACCCAGTACTTC. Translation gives CASARTGYGQETQYF.